These 26 T cell receptor beta chains were sequenced from one sample in a study of blood T cell repertoires in COVID-19. TCRdb's table, derived via immunoSEQ multiplex PCR, lists solely in-frame clones and lacks some. The sample contains a few hundred thousand clones, 75% to 90% of which appear only once. Material for sequencing was PBMCs or T cells enriched from blood (not recorded which). Receptors originate from a woman between 40 and 50 years old who had recovered from COVID-19.

This clone has just a few counts. The CDR3 coding sequence is TGTGCCAGCAGCGTAGGTTCACACACCCCGACCGGGGAGCTGTTTTTT. Its translation is CASSVGSHTPTGELFF. The chain uses TRBV9 and TRBJ2-2; no clear D gene. Germline assignment: CDR1 SGDLS and CDR2 YYNGEE. This CDR3 comprises 16 residues. The V gene lost 0 bases and the J gene lost 5 bases, with 14 bases spanning the gap.

The V call is TRBV9, the J call TRBJ1-2, with D maybe TRBD1 (6 bases). V dropped 4 bases and J dropped 3 bases, with 16 bases sitting between them. Germline V lookup: CDR1 SGDLS, CDR2 YYNGEE. This CDR3 is 15 amino acids long. In DNA, the CDR3 is TGTGCCAGCAGCCCGGTGTCGGGGGGCTACTATGGCTACACCTTC. This gives the protein CASSPVSGGYYGYTF. Together with reference TRBV9 and TRBJ1-2, the CDR3 gives the full variable domain: DSGVTQTPKHLITATGQRVTLRCSPRSGDLSVYWYQQSLDQGLQFLIQYYNGEERAKGNILERFSAQQFPDLHSELNLSSLELGDSALYFCASSPVSGGYYGYTFGSGTRLTVV.

The chain links TRBV7-3 to TRBJ2-5, with a possible D match to TRBD1 (6 bases). The CDR3 is 14 amino acids. V lost 4 bases, J lost 5 bases, and 14 bases lay in between. Germline V CDR1 and CDR2: SGHTA, FQGTGA. CDR3 in amino acids: CASSSDRFGETQYF. The CDR3 nucleotides read TGTGCCAGCAGCTCCGACAGGTTTGGTGAGACCCAGTACTTC.

The rearrangement uses TRBV28 and TRBJ1-1, with D uncertain. Germline CDR1 is MDHEN and CDR2 is SYDVKM. Trimming left V 7 bases short and J 0 bases short, with 9 bases between. This CDR3 is 13 amino acids long. The CDR3 bases are TGTGCCAGCACGGGTTCCATGAACACTGAAGCTTTCTTT. It codes for CASTGSMNTEAFF.

The rearrangement joins TRBV19 to TRBJ2-5; 8 bases are shared with TRBD1. Germline values: CDR1 LNHDA, CDR2 SQIVND (reference sequence). CDR3 size: 17 residues. Trimming cost V 4 bases and J 1 base; bases outside gene matches: 11. CDR3 coding DNA: TGTGCCAGTAGTAACCCCCCCGGGACAGGTTTCCAAGAGACCCAGTACTTC. It specifies CASSNPPGTGFQETQYF.

The chain joins TRBV7-8 to TRBJ2-7; 14 bases are shared with TRBD2. Trimming cost V 6 bases and J 4 bases; bases outside gene matches: 20. The CDR3 is made up of 20 amino acids. Germline V gene lookup returns CDR1 SGHVS and CDR2 FQNEAQ. CDR3 amino acids: CASRVRPGQGRLAGGYEQYF. In DNA, the CDR3 is TGTGCCAGCAGGGTTCGACCGGGACAGGGACGACTAGCGGGAGGGTACGAGCAGTACTTC.

This rearrangement joins TRBV7-9 to TRBJ2-5, with 13 bases aligning to TRBD2. The V gene's germline CDR1 is SEHNR and CDR2 FQNEAQ (reference sequence). The CDR3 runs to 19 residues. The ends lost 4 bases at V and 3 bases at J; junction bases unmatched: 14. The CDR3 region has the DNA TGTGCCAGCAGCTCCTGGCGGACTAGCGGGAGAGGCGGCAAAGAGACCCAGTACTTC. The encoded protein is CASSSWRTSGRGGKETQYF.

J is TRBJ2-7 and V is TRBV12-3 or TRBV12-4, with 7 bases aligning to TRBD1. With 7 bases clipped from V and 6 bases from J, the junction kept 9 bases outside the gene matches. The CDR3 has 13 amino acids. CDR3 in amino acids: CASTPTGAGEQYF. CDR3 sequence (DNA): TGTGCCAGCACCCCCACAGGGGCAGGCGAGCAGTACTTC.

The chain recombines TRBV10-3 with TRBJ1-4; TRBD1 is a possible D gene (6 bases). Germline V gene sequence: CDR1 ENHRY, CDR2 SYGVKD. This CDR3 region has 14 residues. The V and J ends lost 3 bases and 4 bases respectively, with 9 bases between them. This chain's CDR3 is CAISEDRYNEKLFF. The CDR3 DNA sequence: TGTGCCATCAGTGAAGACAGGTATAATGAAAAACTGTTTTTT.

This chain uses TRBV5-1 with TRBJ1-1; weak D call: TRBD1 (6 bases). Germline V gene data show CDR1 as SGHRS and CDR2 as YFSETQ. The CDR3 is 15 amino acids. The ends were cut back, 3 bases at V and 1 base at J, with 13 bases in the middle. The CDR3 is CASSSRGGGNTEAFF. DNA of the CDR3: TGCGCCAGCAGCTCCCGGGGGGGCGGGAACACTGAAGCTTTCTTT.

The chain links TRBV6-1 to TRBJ1-6, with D possibly TRBD1 on 5 matching bases. V lost 2 bases and J 5 bases, leaving 13 bases between the germline ends. CDR3 length: 16 residues. The germline CDR1 and CDR2 sequences are MNHNS and SASEGT. For the CDR3, the DNA is TGTGCCAGCAGTGAATCAGGGCGTCTCCATAATTCACCCCTCCACTTT. Translation gives CASSESGRLHNSPLHF.

The chain links TRBV7-3 to TRBJ2-2; D is possibly TRBD2 (6 bases). This CDR3 is built from 13 residues. Trimming cost V 2 bases and J 6 bases, with 7 bases left between them. CDR1 and CDR2 from the germline V gene are SGHTA and FQGTGA. CDR3 amino acids: CASSLGGAGELFF. In DNA, the CDR3 is TGTGCCAGCAGCTTAGGCGGGGCCGGGGAGCTGTTTTTT.

This clone is a singleton in its sample. V and J are TRBV18 and TRBJ2-2, with D possibly matching TRBD1 (5 bases). The V and J ends lost 3 bases and 5 bases respectively, with 13 bases between them. From germline, CDR1 is KGHSH and CDR2 LQKENI. This CDR3 comprises 15 residues. In nucleotides, the CDR3 is TGTGCCAGCTCACCTCAGGGTAGGAAGACCGGGGAGCTGTTTTTT. This gives the protein CASSPQGRKTGELFF.

This chain uses TRBV27 with TRBJ2-7, with TRBD1 matching over 7 bases. Germline trimming cut 3 bases from V and 3 bases from J; bases unmatched to any gene: 8. The CDR3 loop spans 15 amino acids. Germline lookup yields CDR1 MNHEY and CDR2 SMNVEV (reference sequence). This CDR3 reads CASSLVGTEFYEQYF. The CDR3, as DNA: TGTGCCAGCAGTTTGGTAGGGACAGAATTCTACGAGCAGTACTTC.

Regarding this clone: The sample has other DNA sequences that encode this CDR3 too. The chain combines TRBV12-3 or TRBV12-4 with TRBJ1-1; 7 bases map to TRBD1. There are 13 residues in the CDR3. Trimming took 5 bases from V and 1 from J; bases not matched to a gene: 1. The CDR3 nucleotides read TGTGCCAGCAGTCGACAGGGGAACACTGAAGCTTTCTTT. The encoded protein is CASSRQGNTEAFF.

This clone was seen a single time. The rearrangement joins TRBV27 to TRBJ2-7, with D perhaps matching TRBD1 (5 bases). This CDR3 has 12 residues. With 7 bases removed from V and 6 bases from J, the gap between germline ends came to 13 bases. Looked up from germline, CDR1 is MNHEY and CDR2 is SMNVEV (reference sequence). The CDR3 reads CASTNVRGEQYF. The CDR3 DNA reads as TGTGCCAGCACCAACGTTAGGGGCGAGCAGTACTTC.

The chain recombines TRBV30 with TRBJ1-5; 8 nucleotides match TRBD1. This CDR3 has 14 amino acids. CDR1 is GTSNPN, CDR2 SVGIG, per germline (reference sequence). Trimming removed 2 bases from V and 3 bases from J; junction bases left unmatched: 3. CDR3 DNA: TGTGCCTGGAGTTCGACAGGGGCCAATCAGCCCCAGCATTTT. Translation gives CAWSSTGANQPQHF.

V gene TRBV4-1 combines with J gene TRBJ1-4; possibly TRBD1 for D (6 bases). Germline CDR1 is MGHRA and CDR2 is YSYEKL. Trimming shortened V by 1 base and J by 7 bases, and 10 bases separated the two germline ends. The CDR3 loop spans 14 amino acids. CDR3 protein: CASSQGRGGEKLFF. As DNA, the CDR3 is TGCGCCAGCAGCCAAGGGAGGGGGGGTGAAAAACTGTTTTTT.

This clone has just one count. This chain joins TRBV7-3 and TRBJ2-3; D may be TRBD2 (5 bases). The germline V gene encodes CDR1 SGHTA and CDR2 FQGTGA. The CDR3 covers 14 residues. Trimming stripped 6 bases from V and 2 bases from J, with 12 bases between. The CDR3 is CASRNGGPTDTQYF. In nucleotides, the CDR3 is TGTGCCAGCAGGAACGGCGGGCCCACAGATACGCAGTATTTT.

J is TRBJ1-3 and V is TRBV7-2; no definite D call. The CDR3 length is 15 residues. Trimming took 5 bases from V and 4 from J, leaving 15 bases between them. Germline lookup yields CDR1 SGHTA and CDR2 FQGNSA. The CDR3 coding sequence is TGTGCCAGCAGCCCACAGTCCCCTGGAGGAAACACCATATATTTT. This translates into CASSPQSPGGNTIYF.

V gene TRBV30 combines with J gene TRBJ2-5; D gene unclear. CDR3 length equals 12 residues. V lost 5 bases and J 1 base, leaving 8 bases between the germline ends. The V gene's germline CDR1 is GTSNPN and CDR2 SVGIG (reference sequence). Written as DNA, the CDR3 is TGTGCCTGGGGGCACTTCCAAGAGACCCAGTACTTC. Its protein is CAWGHFQETQYF.

The chain combines TRBV5-6 with TRBJ2-1; a weak D match, TRBD2 (5 bases). The length of the CDR3 is 15 residues. CDR1 is SGHDT, CDR2 YYEEEE, per germline. Between the trimmed V and J ends, which lost 0 bases and 5 bases, there was a span of 12 bases. The CDR3 reads CASSLGVSDHNEQFF. In DNA, the CDR3 is TGTGCCAGCAGCTTGGGGGTTAGCGACCACAATGAGCAGTTCTTC.

The rearrangement uses TRBV7-2 and TRBJ2-2; D possibly corresponds to TRBD2 (5 bases). The CDR3 runs 13 residues. Germline V gene lookup returns CDR1 SGHTA and CDR2 FQGNSA. V shed 5 bases and J shed 7 bases, with 11 bases lying between them. This CDR3 is CASSPTRVGELFF. CDR3 nucleotide sequence: TGTGCCAGCAGCCCTACTAGGGTCGGGGAGCTGTTTTTT.

V gene TRBV20-1 combines with J gene TRBJ1-6; D call uncertain. This CDR3 is built from 13 residues. V was trimmed by 3 bases and J by 9 bases, leaving 12 bases between them. Germline CDR1 reads DFQATT; CDR2 reads SNEGSKA (reference sequence). The CDR3 is CSASPNQASPLHF. For the CDR3, the DNA is TGCAGTGCTAGTCCCAACCAAGCTTCACCCCTCCACTTT.

The chain couples TRBV2 to TRBJ2-5; D possibly corresponds to TRBD2 (6 bases). CDR1 is SNHLY and CDR2 is FYNNEI in the germline V gene. V lost 6 bases and J lost 2, with 13 bases in between. CDR3 length: 14 residues. CDR3 loop: CASRSRLVQETQYF. DNA of the CDR3: TGTGCCAGCAGGTCCCGACTAGTACAAGAGACCCAGTACTTC.

The V and J genes are TRBV7-8 and TRBJ1-5; 7 bases line up with TRBD1. The CDR3 has 13 residues. V lost 5 bases, J lost 2 bases, and 0 bases stayed unmatched. Germline V gene sequence: CDR1 SGHVS, CDR2 FQNEAQ. The CDR3 region has the DNA TGTGCCAGCAGCGGGACAGGCAATCAGCCCCAGCATTTT. The encoded protein is CASSGTGNQPQHF. Combining the CDR3 with reference TRBV7-8 and TRBJ1-5 gives the whole variable domain GAGVSQSPRYKVAKRGQDVALRCDPISGHVSLFWYQQALGQGPEFLTYFQNEAQLDKSGLPSDRFFAERPEGSVSTLKIQRTQQEDSAVYLCASSGTGNQPQHFGDGTRLSIL.